The clone carrying this TCR beta chain was recorded a few times. Its cognate antigen is unknown. Time point here: after dendritic cell vaccination, including at tumor progression/relapse. Monocyte-derived dendritic cells, cultured roughly 7 days with IL-4 and GM-CSF, were pulsed with autologous tumor lysate. The source of the sample is a study of glioma-infiltrating T cells after dendritic cell vaccination. Study at large: Post-vaccination tumor came from repeat resection after recurrence; five pre/post pairs existed.

V lost 0 bases, J lost 8 bases, and 7 bases lay in between. Germline V gene data show CDR1 as SGDLS and CDR2 as YYNGEE. The CDR3 loop spans 12 amino acids. Findings of the study overall: TCR clonality showed no direct relationship with survival. Higher pretreatment TIL content predicted longer progression-free time and survival.

Profiling relied on immunoSEQ multiplex PCR, and the TCRdb table lists in-frame clones only, not all of them. Found here are fewer than 1,400 clones, 82% of them singletons; the top ten hold more than 8%. The chain is built from TRBV9 and TRBJ2-3, with a possible D match to TRBD2 (5 bases). This sample comprised tumor tissue, obtained after dendritic cell vaccination. The clonotype was recovered from a human donor with glioblastoma. The DNA for the CDR3 is TGTGCCAGCAGCGTAGCTGGAGGTACGCAGTATTTT. Its protein is CASSVAGGTQYF.